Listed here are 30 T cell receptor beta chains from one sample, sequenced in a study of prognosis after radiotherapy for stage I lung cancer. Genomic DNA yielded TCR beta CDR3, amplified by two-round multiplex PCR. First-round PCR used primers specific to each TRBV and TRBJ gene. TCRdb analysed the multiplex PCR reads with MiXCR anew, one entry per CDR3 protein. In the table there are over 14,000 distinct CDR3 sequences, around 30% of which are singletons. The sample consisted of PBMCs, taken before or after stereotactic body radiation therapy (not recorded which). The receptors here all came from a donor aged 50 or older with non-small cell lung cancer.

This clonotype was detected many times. The CDR3 reads CAISEPGQGAGELFF. The DNA of the CDR3 is TGTGCCATCAGTGAACCGGGACAGGGGGCCGGGGAGCTGTTTTTT. This chain links TRBV10-3 with TRBJ2-2; 11 nucleotides align to TRBD1. J gave up 6 bases and V 3 bases, and 3 bases lay outside the gene matches. CDR1 ENHRY and CDR2 SYGVKD come from the germline V gene. The CDR3 covers 15 residues.

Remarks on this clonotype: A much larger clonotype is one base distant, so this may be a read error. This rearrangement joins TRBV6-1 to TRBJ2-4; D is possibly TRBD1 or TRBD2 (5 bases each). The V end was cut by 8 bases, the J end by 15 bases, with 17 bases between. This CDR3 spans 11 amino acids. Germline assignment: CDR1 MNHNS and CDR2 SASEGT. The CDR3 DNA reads TGTGCCAGCCAGAAGGGACGCCTCGGGTACTTC. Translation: CASQKGRLGYF.

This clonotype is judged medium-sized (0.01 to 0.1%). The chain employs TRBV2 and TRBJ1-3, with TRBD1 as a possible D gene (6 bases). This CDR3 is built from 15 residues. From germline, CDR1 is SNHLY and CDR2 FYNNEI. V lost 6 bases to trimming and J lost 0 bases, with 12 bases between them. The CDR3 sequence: CASRVQGFSGNTIYF. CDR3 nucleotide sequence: TGTGCCAGCAGAGTTCAGGGGTTCTCTGGAAACACCATATATTTT.

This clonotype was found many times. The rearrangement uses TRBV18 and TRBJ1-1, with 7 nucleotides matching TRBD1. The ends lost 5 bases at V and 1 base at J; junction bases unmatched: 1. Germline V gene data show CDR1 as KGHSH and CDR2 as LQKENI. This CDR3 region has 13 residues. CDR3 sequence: CASSGTENTEAFF. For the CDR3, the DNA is TGTGCCAGCTCAGGGACAGAGAACACTGAAGCTTTCTTT.

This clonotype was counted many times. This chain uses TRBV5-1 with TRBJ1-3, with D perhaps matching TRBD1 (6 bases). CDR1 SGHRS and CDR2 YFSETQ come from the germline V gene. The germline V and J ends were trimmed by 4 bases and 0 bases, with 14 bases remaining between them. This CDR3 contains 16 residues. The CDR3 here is CASSAATGISGNTIYF. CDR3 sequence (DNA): TGCGCCAGCAGCGCGGCTACAGGGATCTCTGGAAACACCATATATTTT. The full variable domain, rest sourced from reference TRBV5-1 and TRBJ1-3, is KAGVTQTPRYLIKTRGQQVTLSCSPISGHRSVSWYQQTPGQGLQFLFEYFSETQRNKGNFPGRFSGRQFSNSRSEMNVSTLELGDSALYLCASSAATGISGNTIYFGEGSWLTVV.

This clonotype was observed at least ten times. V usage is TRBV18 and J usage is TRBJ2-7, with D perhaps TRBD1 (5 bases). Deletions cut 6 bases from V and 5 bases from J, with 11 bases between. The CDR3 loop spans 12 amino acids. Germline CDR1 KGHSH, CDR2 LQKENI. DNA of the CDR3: TGTGCCAGCTCTCAGGGTGAGCACGAGCAGTACTTC. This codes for CASSQGEHEQYF.

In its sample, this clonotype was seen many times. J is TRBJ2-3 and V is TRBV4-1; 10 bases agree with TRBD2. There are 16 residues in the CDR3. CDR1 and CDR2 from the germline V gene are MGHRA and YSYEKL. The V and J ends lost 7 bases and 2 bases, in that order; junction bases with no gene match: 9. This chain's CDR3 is CASTPRLAGVTDTQYF. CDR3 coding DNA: TGCGCCAGCACGCCGAGGCTAGCGGGAGTCACAGATACGCAGTATTTT.

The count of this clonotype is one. The CDR3, as DNA: TGTGCCAGCAGCTTCGGGGTGGGGGGCTCCAGTAACTATGGCTACACCTTC. Translated, it gives CASSFGVGGSSNYGYTF. The chain is built from TRBV7-8 and TRBJ1-2; the D gene is possibly TRBD1 (6 bases). V lost 3 bases to trimming and J lost 1 base, with 18 bases between them. The length of the CDR3 is 17 residues. The germline V gene has CDR1 SGHVS and CDR2 FQNEAQ.

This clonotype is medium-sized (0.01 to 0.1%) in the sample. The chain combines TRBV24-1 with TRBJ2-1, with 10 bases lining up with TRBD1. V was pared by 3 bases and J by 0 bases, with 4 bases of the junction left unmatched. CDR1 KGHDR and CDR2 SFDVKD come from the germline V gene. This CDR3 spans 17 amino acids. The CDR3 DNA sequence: TGTGCCACCAGTGATGACAGGGGGCGACGCTCCTACAATGAGCAGTTCTTC. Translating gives CATSDDRGRRSYNEQFF.

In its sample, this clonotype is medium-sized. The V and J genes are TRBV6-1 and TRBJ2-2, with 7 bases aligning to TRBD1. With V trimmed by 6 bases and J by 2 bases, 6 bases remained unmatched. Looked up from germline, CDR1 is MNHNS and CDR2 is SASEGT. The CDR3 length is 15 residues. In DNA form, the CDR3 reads TGTGCCAGCAGCCCTGGGACAGCTAACACCGGGGAGCTGTTTTTT. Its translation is CASSPGTANTGELFF.

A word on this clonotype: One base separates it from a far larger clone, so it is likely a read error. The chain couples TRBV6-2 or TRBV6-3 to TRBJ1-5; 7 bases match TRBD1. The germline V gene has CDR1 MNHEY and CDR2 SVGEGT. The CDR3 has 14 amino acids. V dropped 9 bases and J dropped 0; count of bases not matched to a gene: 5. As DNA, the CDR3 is TGTGCCAGAACAACAGGGGATAGCAATCAGCCCCAGCATTTT. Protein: CARTTGDSNQPQHF.

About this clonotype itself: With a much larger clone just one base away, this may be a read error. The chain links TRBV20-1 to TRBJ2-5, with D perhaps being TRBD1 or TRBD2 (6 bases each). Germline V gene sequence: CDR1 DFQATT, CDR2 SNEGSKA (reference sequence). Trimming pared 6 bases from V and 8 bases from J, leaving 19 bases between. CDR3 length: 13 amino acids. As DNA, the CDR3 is TGCAGTGCAAGAAGGAGGGCAGGGGATACCCAGTACTTC. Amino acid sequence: CSARRRAGDTQYF.

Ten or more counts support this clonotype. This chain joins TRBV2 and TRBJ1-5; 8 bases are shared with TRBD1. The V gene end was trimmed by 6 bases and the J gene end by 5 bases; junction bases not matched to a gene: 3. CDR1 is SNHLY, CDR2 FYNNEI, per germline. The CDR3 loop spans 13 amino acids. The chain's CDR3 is CASRGQGDQPQHF. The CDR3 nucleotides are TGTGCCAGCAGAGGACAGGGAGATCAGCCCCAGCATTTT.

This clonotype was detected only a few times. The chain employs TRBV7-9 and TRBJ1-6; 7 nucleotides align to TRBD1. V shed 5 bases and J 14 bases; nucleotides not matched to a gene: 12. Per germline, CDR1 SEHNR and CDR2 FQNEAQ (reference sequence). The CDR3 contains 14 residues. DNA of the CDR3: TGTGCCAGCAGCCCCGGACAGGTGGCGAGTTCCCTCCACTTT. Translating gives CASSPGQVASSLHF.

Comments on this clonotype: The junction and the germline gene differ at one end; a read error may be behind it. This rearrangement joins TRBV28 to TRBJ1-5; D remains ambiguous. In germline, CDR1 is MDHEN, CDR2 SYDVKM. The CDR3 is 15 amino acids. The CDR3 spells CASTPVAVRNQPQHF. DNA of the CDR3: TGTGCCAGCACCCCCGTGGCAGTGCGCAACCAGCCCCAGCATTTT. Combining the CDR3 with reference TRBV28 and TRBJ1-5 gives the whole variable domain DVKVTQSSRYLVKRTGEKVFLECVQDMDHENMFWYRQDPGLGLRLIYFSYDVKMKEKGDIPEGYSVSREKKERFSLILESASTNQTSMYLCASTPVAVRNQPQHFGDGTRLSIL.

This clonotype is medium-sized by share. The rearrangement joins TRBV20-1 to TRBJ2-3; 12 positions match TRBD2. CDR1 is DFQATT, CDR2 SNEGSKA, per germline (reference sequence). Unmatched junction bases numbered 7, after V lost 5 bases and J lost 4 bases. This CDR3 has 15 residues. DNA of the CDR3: TGCAGTGCTCCTCTAGCGGGAGGGCCCTCAGATACGCAGTATTTT. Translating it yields CSAPLAGGPSDTQYF.

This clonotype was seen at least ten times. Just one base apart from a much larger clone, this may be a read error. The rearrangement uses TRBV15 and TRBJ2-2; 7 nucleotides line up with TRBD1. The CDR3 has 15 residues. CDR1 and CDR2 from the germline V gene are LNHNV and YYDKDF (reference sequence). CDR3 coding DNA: TGTGCCACCAGCAGACCGACAGGGAACGCCGGGGAGCTGTTTTTT. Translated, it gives CATSRPTGNAGELFF.

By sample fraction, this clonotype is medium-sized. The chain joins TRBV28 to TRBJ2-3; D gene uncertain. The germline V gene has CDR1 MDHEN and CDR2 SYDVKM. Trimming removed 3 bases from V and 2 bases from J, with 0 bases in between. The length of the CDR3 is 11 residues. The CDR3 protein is CASSFTDTQYF. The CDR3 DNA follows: TGTGCCAGCAGTTTCACAGATACGCAGTATTTT. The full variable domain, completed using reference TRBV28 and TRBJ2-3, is DVKVTQSSRYLVKRTGEKVFLECVQDMDHENMFWYRQDPGLGLRLIYFSYDVKMKEKGDIPEGYSVSREKKERFSLILESASTNQTSMYLCASSFTDTQYFGPGTRLTVL.

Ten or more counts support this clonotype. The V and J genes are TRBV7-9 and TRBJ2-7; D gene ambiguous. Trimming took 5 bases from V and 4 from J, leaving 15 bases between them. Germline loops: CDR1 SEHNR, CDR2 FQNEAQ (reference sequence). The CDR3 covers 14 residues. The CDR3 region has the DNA TGTGCCAGCAGCGCCTCTGGAGCGAGGTACGAGCAGTACTTC. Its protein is CASSASGARYEQYF.

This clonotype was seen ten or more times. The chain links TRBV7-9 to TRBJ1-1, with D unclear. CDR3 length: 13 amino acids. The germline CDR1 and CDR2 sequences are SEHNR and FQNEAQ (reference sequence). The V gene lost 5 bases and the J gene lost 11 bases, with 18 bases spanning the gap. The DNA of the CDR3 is TGTGCCAGCAGCGATCAGATCAGTAGTCGGGCTTTCTTT. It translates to CASSDQISSRAFF.

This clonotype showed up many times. CDR3 sequence (DNA): TGTGCCAGCAGTGTGGACCACTACGAGCAGTACTTC. It yields the protein CASSVDHYEQYF. This chain joins TRBV25-1 and TRBJ2-7; D unresolved. This CDR3 region has 12 residues. Trimming cost V 4 bases and J 3 bases, with 7 bases left between them. Germline V gives CDR1 MGHDK, CDR2 SYGVNS.

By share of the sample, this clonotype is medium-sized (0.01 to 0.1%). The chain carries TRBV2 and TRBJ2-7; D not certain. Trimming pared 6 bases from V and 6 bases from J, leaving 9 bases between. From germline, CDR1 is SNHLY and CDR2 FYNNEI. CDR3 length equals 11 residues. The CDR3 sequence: CASRGGVEQYF. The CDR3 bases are TGTGCCAGCAGGGGCGGTGTCGAGCAGTACTTC.

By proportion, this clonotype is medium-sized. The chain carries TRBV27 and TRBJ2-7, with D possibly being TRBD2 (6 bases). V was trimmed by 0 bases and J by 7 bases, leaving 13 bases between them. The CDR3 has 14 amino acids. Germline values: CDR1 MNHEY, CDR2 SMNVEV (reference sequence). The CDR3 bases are TGTGCCAGCAGTTTATCTGACAGCGGGCGAGAGCAGTACTTC. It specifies CASSLSDSGREQYF.

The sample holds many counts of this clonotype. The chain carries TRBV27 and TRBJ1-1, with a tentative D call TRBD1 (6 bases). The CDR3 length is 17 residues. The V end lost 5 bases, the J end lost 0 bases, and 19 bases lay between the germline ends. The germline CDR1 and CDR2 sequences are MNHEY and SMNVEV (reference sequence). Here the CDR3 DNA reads TGTGCCAGCAGTGGGGGCAGGGGCGTGGGTCTGAACACTGAAGCTTTCTTT. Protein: CASSGGRGVGLNTEAFF.

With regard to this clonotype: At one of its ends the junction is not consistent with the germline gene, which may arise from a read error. The CDR3 coding sequence is TGTGCAAGCATGGCCAGTTATAATTCAACCCTCCACTTT. Translating gives CASMASYNSTLHF. The chain is built from TRBV28 and TRBJ1-6; D unresolved. CDR3 length equals 13 residues. Germline CDR1 is MDHEN and CDR2 is SYDVKM.

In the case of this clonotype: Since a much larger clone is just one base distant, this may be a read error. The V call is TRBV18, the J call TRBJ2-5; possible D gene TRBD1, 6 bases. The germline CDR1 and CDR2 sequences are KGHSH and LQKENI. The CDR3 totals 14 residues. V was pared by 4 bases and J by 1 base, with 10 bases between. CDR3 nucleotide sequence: TGTGCCAGCTCACAAAGGGGGTCCCAAGAGACCCAGTACTTC. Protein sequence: CASSQRGSQETQYF.

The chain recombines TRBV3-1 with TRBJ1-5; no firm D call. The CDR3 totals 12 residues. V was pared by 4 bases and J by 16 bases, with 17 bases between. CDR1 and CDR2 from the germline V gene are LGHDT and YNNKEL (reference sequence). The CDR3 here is CASSRNLNQPHF. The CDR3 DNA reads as TGTGCCAGCAGCCGCAACTTGAATCAGCCCCATTTT.

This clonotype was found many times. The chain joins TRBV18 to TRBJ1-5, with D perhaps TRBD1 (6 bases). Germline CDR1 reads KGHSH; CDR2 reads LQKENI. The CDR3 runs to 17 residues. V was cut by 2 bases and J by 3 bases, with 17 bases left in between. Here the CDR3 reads CASSPSGENRDNQPQHF. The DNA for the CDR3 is TGTGCCAGCTCACCAAGTGGGGAGAACAGGGACAATCAGCCCCAGCATTTT.

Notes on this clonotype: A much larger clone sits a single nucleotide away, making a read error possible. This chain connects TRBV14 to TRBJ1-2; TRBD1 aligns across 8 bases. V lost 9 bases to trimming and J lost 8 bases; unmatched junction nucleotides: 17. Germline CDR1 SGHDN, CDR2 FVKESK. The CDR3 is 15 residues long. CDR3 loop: CARSSRGRGQEGYTF. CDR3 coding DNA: TGTGCCAGGAGCTCCCGCGGGAGGGGACAGGAAGGCTACACCTTC. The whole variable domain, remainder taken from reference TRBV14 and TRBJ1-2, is EAGVTQFPSHSVIEKGQTVTLRCDPISGHDNLYWYRRVMGKEIKFLLHFVKESKQDESGMPNNRFLAERTGGTYSTLKVQPAELEDSGVYFCARSSRGRGQEGYTFGSGTRLTVV.

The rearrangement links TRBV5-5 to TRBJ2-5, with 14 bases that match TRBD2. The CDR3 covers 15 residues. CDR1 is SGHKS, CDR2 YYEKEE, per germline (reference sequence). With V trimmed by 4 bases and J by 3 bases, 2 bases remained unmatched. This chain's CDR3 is CASSEGLAGEETQYF. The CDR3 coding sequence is TGTGCCAGCAGCGAGGGACTAGCGGGAGAAGAGACCCAGTACTTC. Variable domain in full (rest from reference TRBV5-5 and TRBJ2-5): DAGVTQSPTHLIKTRGQQVTLRCSPISGHKSVSWYQQVLGQGPQFIFQYYEKEERGRGNFPDRFSARQFPNYSSELNVNALLLGDSALYLCASSEGLAGEETQYFGPGTRLLVL.